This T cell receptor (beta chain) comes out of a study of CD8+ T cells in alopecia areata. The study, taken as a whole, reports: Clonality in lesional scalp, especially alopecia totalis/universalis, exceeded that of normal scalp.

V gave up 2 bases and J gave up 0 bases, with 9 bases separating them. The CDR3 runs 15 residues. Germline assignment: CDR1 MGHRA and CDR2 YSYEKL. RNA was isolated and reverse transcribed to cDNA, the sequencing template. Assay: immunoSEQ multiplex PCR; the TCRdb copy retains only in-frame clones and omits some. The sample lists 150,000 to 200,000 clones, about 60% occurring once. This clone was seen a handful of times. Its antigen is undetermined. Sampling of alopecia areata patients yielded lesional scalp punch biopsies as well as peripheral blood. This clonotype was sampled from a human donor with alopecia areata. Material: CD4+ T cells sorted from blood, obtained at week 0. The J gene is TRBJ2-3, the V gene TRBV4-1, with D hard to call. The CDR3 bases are TGCGCCAGCAGCCAACCTCTCCTGAGCACAGATACGCAGTATTTT. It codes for CASSQPLLSTDTQYF.